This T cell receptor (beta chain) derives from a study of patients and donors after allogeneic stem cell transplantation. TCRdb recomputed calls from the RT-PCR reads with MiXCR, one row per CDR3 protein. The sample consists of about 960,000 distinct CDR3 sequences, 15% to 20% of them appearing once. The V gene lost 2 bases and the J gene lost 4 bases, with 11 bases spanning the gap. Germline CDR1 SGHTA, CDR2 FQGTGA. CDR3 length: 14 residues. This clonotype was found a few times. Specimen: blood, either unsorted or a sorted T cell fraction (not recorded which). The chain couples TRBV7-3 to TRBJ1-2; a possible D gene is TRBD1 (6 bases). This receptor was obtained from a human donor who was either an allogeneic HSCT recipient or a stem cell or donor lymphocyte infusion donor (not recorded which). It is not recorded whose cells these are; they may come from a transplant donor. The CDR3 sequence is CASSLGGGGYGYTF. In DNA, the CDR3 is TGTGCCAGCAGCTTAGGAGGGGGAGGCTATGGCTACACCTTC.